This TCR beta chain was sequenced in a study of blood T cell repertoires in COVID-19 (dated by TCRdb to 2018 to 2020). A note on the overall study: Collaborator samples came from the United States, Italy and Spain and covered acute and convalescent phases of COVID-19. Nearly every sample came with metadata listing a de-identified subject ID, COVID-19 status, age in years and sex. Where available, HLA class I and class II types were taken from metadata supplied by the sample provider and were not determined by assay-based typing. The prospective study material was composed of cDNA or gDNA derived from T cells, B-cell-depleted T cells, or PBMCs. The dataset comprised deeply sampled blood TCRbeta repertoires from subjects exposed to, actively infected with, or recovered from COVID-19. The repertoires were released in a freely available public database meant as a resource for research on the immune response to SARS-CoV-2. Samples came from the ongoing ImmuneRACE study (first 160 participants) plus 1,254 subjects from 6 global collaborators.

As for this clone: Its cognate antigen has yet to be identified. One base away there is no much larger clone; base qualities are not given.

Here is what the overall study found, with its caveats: How much clinical and demographic metadata was included differed by source and by participant, and the metadata was provided uncurated.

Collaborating institutions collected whole blood in K2EDTA tubes following their own protocols. Collaborator samples were shipped for TCRbeta analysis as frozen whole blood, isolated PBMCs, or DNA extracted from either sample type. TCRbeta CDR3 regions were amplified from genomic DNA by means of the immunoSEQ Assay, a bias-controlled multiplex PCR. The paper's processing steps were these. Nucleated cell counts per sample were estimated from amplification of reference gene primers within the assay. To quantify the absolute abundance of each unique TCRbeta CDR3 rearrangement, sequence reads were collapsed and filtered. For each sample, productive Simpson clonality was calculated by taking the square root of Simpson's diversity index across productive rearrangements. The table was pulled from immuneACCESS by TCRdb, which kept in-frame rearrangements only. Such tables lose some clones; where checked, under half of the loss comes from unresolved V genes, and the rest has no known cause. V and J calls and clone size are copied from that table; D and trimming were computed from the DNA. This sample holds approximately 200,000 clones; approximately 86% were observed only once. 2.9% of the sample belongs to the ten largest clones.

The clonotype originates from a woman aged 25 to 39 with active or convalescent COVID-19. Sample: peripheral blood.

The DNA sequence reads TGTGCCACCAGCAGGACTAGCGGGGAAGAGACCCAGTACTTC. Translated, it gives CATSRTSGEETQYF. This chain is built from TRBV15 and TRBJ2-5; TRBD2 agrees with 11 junctional bases. Inclusive of the bounding cysteine and phenylalanine, the CDR3 is 14 residues long. Only the CDR3 region is kept as DNA, spanning 42 bases read in frame from base 1. Per the germline V gene (reference sequence), LNHNV is the CDR1 and YYDKDF is the CDR2. From V the trimming removes 3 bases and from J it removes 3 bases, while the gene matches leave 0 bases of the junction unaccounted for.